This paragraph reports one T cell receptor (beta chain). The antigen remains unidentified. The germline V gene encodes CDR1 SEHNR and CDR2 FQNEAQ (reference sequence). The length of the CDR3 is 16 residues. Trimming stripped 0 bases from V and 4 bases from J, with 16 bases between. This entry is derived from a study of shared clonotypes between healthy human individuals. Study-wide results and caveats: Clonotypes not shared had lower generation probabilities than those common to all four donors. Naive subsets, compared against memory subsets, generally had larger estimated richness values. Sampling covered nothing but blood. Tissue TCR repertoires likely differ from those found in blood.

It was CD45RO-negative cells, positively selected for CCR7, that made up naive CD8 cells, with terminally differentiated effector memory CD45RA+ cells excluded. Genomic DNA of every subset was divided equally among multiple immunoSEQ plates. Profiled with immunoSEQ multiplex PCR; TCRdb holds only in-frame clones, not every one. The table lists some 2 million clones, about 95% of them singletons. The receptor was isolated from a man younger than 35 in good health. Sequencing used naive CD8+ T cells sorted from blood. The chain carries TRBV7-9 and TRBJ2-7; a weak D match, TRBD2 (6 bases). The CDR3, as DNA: TGTGCCAGCAGCTTAGCCCCGGCGGGAAGGACTTACGAGCAGTACTTC. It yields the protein CASSLAPAGRTYEQYF.